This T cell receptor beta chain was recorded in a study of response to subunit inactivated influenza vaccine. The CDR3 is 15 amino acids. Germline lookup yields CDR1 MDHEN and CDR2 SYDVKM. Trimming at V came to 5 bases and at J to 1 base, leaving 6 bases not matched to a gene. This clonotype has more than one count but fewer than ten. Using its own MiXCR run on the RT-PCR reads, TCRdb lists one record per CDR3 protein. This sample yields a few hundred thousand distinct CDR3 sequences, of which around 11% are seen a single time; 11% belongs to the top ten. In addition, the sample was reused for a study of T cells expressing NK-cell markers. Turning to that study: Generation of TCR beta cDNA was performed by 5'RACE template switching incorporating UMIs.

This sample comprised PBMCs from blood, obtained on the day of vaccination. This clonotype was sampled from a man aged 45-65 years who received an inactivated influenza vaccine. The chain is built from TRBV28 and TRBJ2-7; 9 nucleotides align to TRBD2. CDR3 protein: CASSPRLAASYEQYF. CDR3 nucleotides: TGTGCCAGCAGTCCTCGACTAGCGGCTTCCTACGAGCAGTACTTC. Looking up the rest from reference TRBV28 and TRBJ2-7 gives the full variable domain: DVKVTQSSRYLVKRTGEKVFLECVQDMDHENMFWYRQDPGLGLRLIYFSYDVKMKEKGDIPEGYSVSREKKERFSLILESASTNQTSMYLCASSPRLAASYEQYFGPGTRLTVT.